The 29 T cell receptor beta chains below were found in one sample sequenced in a study of cytomegalovirus exposure and HLA in healthy donors. With 60 Vbeta and 13 Jbeta primers, the PCR was carried out. TCRdb keeps only in-frame clones here, not all; method: immunoSEQ multiplex PCR. Of some 150,000 clones listed, 82% are singletons. The material sequenced was PBMCs. These receptors were taken from a woman aged 45-65 years in good health and CMV-seropositive.

The V call is TRBV6-1, the J call TRBJ2-2; possible D gene TRBD1, 6 bases. V shed 5 bases and J shed 4 bases, with 14 bases lying between them. The CDR3 contains 15 residues. From germline, CDR1 is MNHNS and CDR2 SASEGT. The chain's CDR3 is CASSRTGSGTGELFF. DNA for the CDR3: TGTGCCAGCAGTCGAACAGGGTCGGGCACCGGGGAGCTGTTTTTT.

The V and J genes are TRBV15 and TRBJ1-3; 8 bases fit TRBD1. Losses at the gene ends were 6 bases for V and 4 bases for J; bases not matched to a gene: 8. CDR1 is LNHNV, CDR2 YYDKDF, per germline (reference sequence). CDR3 size: 15 residues. The CDR3 is CATRTRQGSGNTIYF. The CDR3 DNA follows: TGTGCCACCAGAACCCGACAGGGGAGCGGAAACACCATATATTTT.

The chain is built from TRBV5-8 and TRBJ2-5, with 10 positions matching TRBD2. The CDR3 has 16 residues. Germline V gene data show CDR1 as SGHTS and CDR2 as YDEGEE. V dropped 0 bases and J dropped 3; count of bases not matched to a gene: 5. The CDR3 sequence is CASSLGTSGAKETQYF. The CDR3, as DNA: TGTGCCAGCAGCTTGGGTACTAGCGGGGCTAAAGAGACCCAGTACTTC.

J is TRBJ2-7 and V is TRBV27, with 11 bases matching TRBD1. Germline V gene lookup returns CDR1 MNHEY and CDR2 SMNVEV (reference sequence). After removal of 3 bases from V and 3 bases from J, the junction contained 1 base not matched to a gene. The CDR3 spans 14 residues. The CDR3 loop is CASSFGTGGYEQYF. In DNA, the CDR3 is TGTGCCAGCAGTTTCGGGACAGGGGGCTACGAGCAGTACTTC.

This chain links TRBV6-5 with TRBJ1-6; no clear D gene. CDR3 length equals 13 residues. Germline loops: CDR1 MNHEY, CDR2 SVGAGI. V was cut by 5 bases and J by 13 bases, with 15 bases left in between. The CDR3: CASSADYWAPLHF. The CDR3 region has the DNA TGTGCCAGCAGTGCAGACTACTGGGCTCCCCTCCACTTT.

The V call is TRBV4-3, the J call TRBJ2-7; a possible D gene is TRBD1 (5 bases). Germline V gene data show CDR1 as LGHNA and CDR2 as YSLEER. The CDR3 length is 14 residues. The V and J ends lost 4 bases and 3 bases respectively, with 13 bases between them. The CDR3 region is CASSPSHGHYEQYF. CDR3 nucleotide sequence: TGCGCCAGCAGCCCATCCCACGGACACTACGAGCAGTACTTC.

On this clone: At one end the junction does not follow the germline gene, possibly because of a read error. The V gene is TRBV6-1, the J gene TRBJ2-3; D perhaps matches TRBD1 (6 bases). This CDR3 has 10 residues. Per germline, CDR1 MNHNS and CDR2 SASEGT. The DNA for the CDR3 is TGTGCCAGCAGTGAAGGGCACAGGGCTTTT. Encoded protein: CASSEGHRAF.

The chain uses TRBV6-1 and TRBJ1-2; D ambiguous. With 6 bases removed from V and 2 bases from J, the gap between germline ends came to 10 bases. Germline lookup yields CDR1 MNHNS and CDR2 SASEGT. The CDR3 extends over 13 amino acids. CDR3 sequence (DNA): TGTGCCAGCAGCCGCGCGGGGAACTATGGCTACACCTTC. Protein sequence: CASSRAGNYGYTF.

The chain is built from TRBV2 and TRBJ1-1, with a possible D match to TRBD1 (6 bases). CDR3 size: 13 residues. V lost 11 bases, J lost 6 bases, and 19 bases lay in between. CDR1 is SNHLY, CDR2 FYNNEI, per germline. In nucleotides, the CDR3 is TGTGCCCTACTACACGGGGGGCTTTCTGAAGCTTTCTTT. As protein: CALLHGGLSEAFF.

By sample share, this clone is medium-sized. The chain links TRBV9 to TRBJ2-3; 13 bases map to TRBD2. The CDR3 consists of 17 residues. J was trimmed by 6 bases and V by 2 bases; bases with no gene match: 9. From germline, CDR1 is SGDLS and CDR2 YYNGEE. The CDR3 is CASSVRLAGGIGDTQYF. The CDR3 DNA reads as TGTGCCAGCAGCGTCCGACTAGCGGGGGGCATTGGGGATACGCAGTATTTT.

The V gene is TRBV2, the J gene TRBJ2-7; tentatively, D is TRBD2 (6 bases). V lost 7 bases and J 7 bases, leaving 20 bases between the germline ends. This CDR3 comprises 14 residues. Looked up from germline, CDR1 is SNHLY and CDR2 is FYNNEI. CDR3 protein: CASKEDFPGGEQYF. CDR3 bases: TGTGCCAGCAAAGAGGACTTTCCCGGAGGGGAGCAGTACTTC.

The V gene is TRBV12-5, the J gene TRBJ2-1, with D tentatively TRBD2 (5 bases). V lost 0 bases and J 6 bases, leaving 12 bases between the germline ends. Germline V lookup: CDR1 LGHNT, CDR2 FRNRAP. The CDR3 spans 15 residues. Here the CDR3 reads CASGLVLGILNEQFF. CDR3 sequence (DNA): TGTGCTAGTGGTTTGGTACTCGGGATCCTCAATGAGCAGTTCTTC.

The chain uses TRBV4-3 and TRBJ1-4; 12 bases match TRBD1. J lost 2 bases, V lost 5 bases, and 15 bases had no gene match. Per germline, CDR1 LGHNA and CDR2 YSLEER. The CDR3 spans 20 residues. The CDR3 sequence is CASSRAPGQGAGMTNEKLFF. CDR3 sequence (DNA): TGCGCCAGCAGCAGAGCTCCGGGACAGGGGGCTGGGATGACTAATGAAAAACTGTTTTTT.

The chain has TRBV2 and TRBJ2-7, with 9 bases aligning to TRBD2. This CDR3 contains 14 residues. The ends lost 6 bases at V and 5 bases at J; junction bases unmatched: 8. The germline gives CDR1 SNHLY, CDR2 FYNNEI. The CDR3 here is CASRNSGGVNEQYF. In DNA, the CDR3 is TGTGCCAGCAGGAATAGCGGGGGAGTTAACGAGCAGTACTTC.

The rearrangement joins TRBV2 to TRBJ2-2, with 9 bases fitting TRBD1. Germline trimming cut 6 bases from V and 4 bases from J; bases unmatched to any gene: 3. Germline-derived CDR1 and CDR2 are SNHLY and FYNNEI. The CDR3 loop spans 14 amino acids. The chain's CDR3 is CASRTGGSTGELFF. In DNA form, the CDR3 reads TGTGCCAGCAGGACAGGGGGGAGCACCGGGGAGCTGTTTTTT.

This clone was detected only once. The chain joins TRBV7-9 to TRBJ1-1; D gene ambiguous. The V end was cut by 3 bases, the J end by 3 bases, with 11 bases between. There are 14 residues in the CDR3. CDR1 SEHNR and CDR2 FQNEAQ come from the germline V gene (reference sequence). The CDR3 DNA is TGTGCCAGCAGCTTTACCGAGGTGGACACTGAAGCTTTCTTT. This encodes CASSFTEVDTEAFF.

The V call is TRBV18, the J call TRBJ2-2; tentative D call: TRBD1 (6 bases). The length of the CDR3 is 15 residues. V was trimmed by 3 bases and J by 0 bases, leaving 8 bases between them. The germline gives CDR1 KGHSH, CDR2 LQKENI. CDR3 amino acids: CASSPDRPNTGELFF. CDR3 DNA: TGTGCCAGCTCACCCGACAGGCCGAACACCGGGGAGCTGTTTTTT.

CDR3 nucleotide sequence: TGTGCCAGCAGTTGGGGACAGGGGATCGATGAAGCTTTCTTT. Encoded protein: CASSWGQGIDEAFF. J is TRBJ1-1 and V is TRBV6-6; TRBD1 aligns across 10 bases. J was trimmed by 7 bases and V by 4 bases; bases with no gene match: 6. Germline CDR1 MNHNY, CDR2 SVGAGI (reference sequence). This CDR3 contains 14 residues.

This clone was found once. The CDR3, as DNA: TGTGCCAGCAGCAACCGGGACAGGAGCCCTTATAGCAATCAGCCCCAGCATTTT. Its translation: CASSNRDRSPYSNQPQHF. The J gene is TRBJ1-5, the V gene TRBV21-1; no DNA check was done on the table's D call, TRBD1. TRBV21-1 is deemed a pseudogene. This CDR3 spans 18 amino acids.

V and J are TRBV19 and TRBJ2-7; 10 nucleotides align to TRBD1. V was pared by 3 bases and J by 4 bases, with 6 bases of the junction left unmatched. Germline loops: CDR1 LNHDA, CDR2 SQIVND (reference sequence). The CDR3 runs 15 residues. CDR3: CASSIPGQGTYEQYF. For the CDR3, the DNA is TGTGCCAGTAGTATCCCGGGACAGGGGACTTACGAGCAGTACTTC.

This clone has a single count. The chain is built from TRBV4-3 and TRBJ2-1; D unresolved. Between the trimmed V and J ends, which lost 1 base and 8 bases, there was a span of 9 bases. The CDR3 covers 13 residues. Germline-derived CDR1 and CDR2 are LGHNA and YSLEER. The CDR3 spells CASSQGVSDEQFF. The CDR3 DNA reads as TGCGCCAGCAGCCAAGGGGTGAGCGATGAGCAGTTCTTC.

V gene TRBV6-5 combines with J gene TRBJ1-3; D remains unclear. This CDR3 region has 15 residues. Trimming removed 2 bases from V and 0 bases from J, with 8 bases in between. CDR1 is MNHEY and CDR2 is SVGAGI in the germline V gene. The CDR3 protein is CASSYGLSSGNTIYF. The DNA for the CDR3 is TGTGCCAGCAGTTACGGACTTTCCTCTGGAAACACCATATATTTT.

The chain couples TRBV7-3 to TRBJ2-2; tentatively, D is TRBD1 (6 bases). This CDR3 spans 16 amino acids. Germline-derived CDR1 and CDR2 are SGHTA and FQGTGA. With 0 bases removed from V and 0 bases from J, the gap between germline ends came to 8 bases. CDR3 nucleotide sequence: TGTGCCAGCAGCTTAACCCGGGACACGAACACCGGGGAGCTGTTTTTT. It encodes CASSLTRDTNTGELFF.

The V and J genes are TRBV9 and TRBJ2-5; D remains ambiguous. The CDR3 runs 15 residues. Between the trimmed V and J ends, which lost 0 bases and 2 bases, there was a span of 11 bases. CDR1 is SGDLS, CDR2 YYNGEE, per germline. In DNA form, the CDR3 reads TGTGCCAGCAGCGTAGGTACTACCTATCAAGAGACCCAGTACTTC. It is translated as CASSVGTTYQETQYF.

The chain links TRBV2 to TRBJ2-2; D unresolved. The CDR3 is 13 residues long. V lost 6 bases and J 7 bases, leaving 12 bases between the germline ends. CDR1 is SNHLY and CDR2 is FYNNEI in the germline V gene. CDR3 coding DNA: TGTGCCAGCAGGGCAGGCTTCGTCGGGGAGCTGTTTTTT. It translates to CASRAGFVGELFF.

This chain connects TRBV6-1 to TRBJ1-6; TRBD1 matches at 7 bases. The CDR3 totals 14 residues. Trimming took 5 bases from V and 11 from J; bases not matched to a gene: 9. The V gene's germline CDR1 is MNHNS and CDR2 SASEGT. The CDR3 DNA sequence: TGTGCCAGCAGTCCTACAGGGGTAGGAACACCCCTCCACTTT. Its translation: CASSPTGVGTPLHF.

The rearrangement joins TRBV7-9 to TRBJ2-5, with D hard to call. The DNA end favors TRBJ2-7, so the J call may be wrong. Germline lookup yields CDR1 SEHNR and CDR2 FQNEAQ (reference sequence). The CDR3 length is 15 residues. The CDR3 loop is CASSSTYQDSYEQYF. In DNA, the CDR3 is TGTGCCAGCAGCTCAACCTACCAAGACTCCTACGAGCAGTACTTC.

This clone was seen a handful of times. V gene TRBV7-6 combines with J gene TRBJ2-3; tentative D call: TRBD2 (6 bases). CDR3 length equals 14 residues. Trimming pared 5 bases from V and 4 bases from J, leaving 13 bases between. Germline V CDR1 and CDR2: SGHVS, FNYEAQ. The CDR3 sequence: CASSPLGGADTQYF. For the CDR3, the DNA is TGTGCCAGCAGCCCCCTGGGGGGAGCAGATACGCAGTATTTT.

The chain links TRBV5-4 to TRBJ2-2; 10 bases are a match to TRBD1. Per the germline V gene, CDR1 is SGHNT and CDR2 is YYREEE (reference sequence). The CDR3 spans 15 residues. V gave up 4 bases and J gave up 2 bases; unmatched junction bases: 2. CDR3: CASSVTGGNTGELFF. The CDR3 DNA is TGTGCCAGCAGCGTGACAGGGGGCAACACCGGGGAGCTGTTTTTT.